A selection of T cell receptor beta chains follows, all from one sample in a study of OX40 agonist ivuxolimab in advanced cancers. TCRdb's table, derived via immunoSEQ multiplex PCR, lists solely in-frame clones and lacks some. Altogether 55,000 to 70,000 clones are present, 80% to 90% being singletons, with the ten largest covering about 0.8%. Sequenced material: CD4+ or CD8+ T cells sorted from blood, taken in a trial of the OX40 agonist ivuxolimab. The receptors come from an adult with an advanced solid tumor such as melanoma, head and neck, liver or kidney cancer. The conserved cysteine and the conserved F or W are not part of the CDR3 here.

cdr3_aa | v_call
AARGGAGNLGEQF | TRBV6-1
ASSYEAYGYT | TRBV6-5
ASSQEWADTQY | TRBV4-1
ASSLDRAVQY | TRBV5-6
ASSARAGVFEQY | TRBV19
ASSPGREQQPQH | TRBV18
AWGQGDYEQY | TRBV30
ASRGDASGNTIY | TRBV5-1
ASSSRGYEQY | TRBV7-2
SVWNGNTEAF | TRBV29-1
ASSAIRGNYGYT | TRBV27
ASRAGLTYEQY | TRBV28
AISDSHEQF | TRBV10-3
ASSPQQGVDGYT | TRBV27
ASMQSSYNSPLH | TRBV27
ASRRGTGVSGNTIY | TRBV19
ASRPDRGLKTQY | TRBV28
AWSVPGGTGNQPQH | TRBV30
ASRGGSGANVLT | TRBV9
ASSPSGGGIYNEQF | TRBV4-1
ASSLGGLASYNEQF | TRBV28
ATQLGGSVYEQY | TRBV28
ASSQDLAGERQF | TRBV4-2
ASSPGTGGLNYGYT | TRBV7-9
ASSETVSYNEQF | TRBV2
ATSRDYQGAGGYTDTQY | TRBV15
ASSETGNEKLF | TRBV6-1
ASSEAPEPTSYEQY | TRBV6-1
ASSLDLPSGSGNTIY | TRBV11-2
ASSIRSGTPQY | TRBV19
ASGLVTGASGNTIY | TRBV12-5
ASTMSGPPNV | TRBV21-1
ATSRAARLAPFEQY | TRBV15
ASSPRTGGSYEQY | TRBV6-5
ASSEGRDLGQPQH | TRBV6-1
ASSMGALETQY | TRBV19
ASSQVVDRVEQDGRELF | TRBV4-1
ASGRGGSLNTEAF | TRBV28
ASSLRILQGSSGANVLT | TRBV27
ASSLRLAGGSHNEQF | TRBV18
ASSEYPTANYGYT | TRBV6-1
ASRQYNEQF | TRBV5-5
ASSLAFRQTTYEQY | TRBV7-2
ASSADRGTNEKLF | TRBV9